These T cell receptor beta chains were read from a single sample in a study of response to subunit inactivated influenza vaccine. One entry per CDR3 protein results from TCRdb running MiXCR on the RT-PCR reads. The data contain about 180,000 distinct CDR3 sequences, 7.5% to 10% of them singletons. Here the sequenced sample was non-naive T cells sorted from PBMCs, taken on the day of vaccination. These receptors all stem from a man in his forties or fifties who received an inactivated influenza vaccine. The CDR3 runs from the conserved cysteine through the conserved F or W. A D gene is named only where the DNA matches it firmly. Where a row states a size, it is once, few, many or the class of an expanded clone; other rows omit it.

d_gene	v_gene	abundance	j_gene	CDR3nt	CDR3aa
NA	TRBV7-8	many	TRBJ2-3	TGTGCCAGCAGCTTAGCGGGGGGGCCCACAGATACGCAGTATTTT	CASSLAGGPTDTQYF
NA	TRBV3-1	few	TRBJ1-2	TGTGCCAGCAGCCAAGGTGCAGGCTCTAACTATGGCTACACCTTC	CASSQGAGSNYGYTF
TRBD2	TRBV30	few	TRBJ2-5	TGTGCCTGGAGGGGTAGCGGGAAACAAGAGACCCAGTACTTC	CAWRGSGKQETQYF
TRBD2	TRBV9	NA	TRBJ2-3	TGTGCCAGCAGCGTAGAAGCGGGACTAGATACGCAGTATTTT	CASSVEAGLDTQYF
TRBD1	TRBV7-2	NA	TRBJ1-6	TGTGCCAGCAGCCGACAGGGTCGCCGGTCACCCCTCCACTTT	CASSRQGRRSPLHF
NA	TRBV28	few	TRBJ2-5	TGTGCCAGCAGTCATCCTATCCCCGGGACACCCGACAAGGGGTACTTC	CASSHPIPGTPDKGYF
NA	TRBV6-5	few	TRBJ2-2	TGTGCCAGCAGTTACTCGACGGGTCAGGGCGGGGAGCTGTTTTTT	CASSYSTGQGGELFF
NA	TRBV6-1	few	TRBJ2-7	TGTGCCAGCAGCCCCTCAAAATTCGGGGACGAGCAGTACTTC	CASSPSKFGDEQYF
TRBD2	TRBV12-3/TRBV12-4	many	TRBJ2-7	TGTGCCAGCAGTCCTAGCGGGAGCAACGAGCAGTACTTC	CASSPSGSNEQYF
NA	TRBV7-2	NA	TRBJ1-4	TGTGCCAGCAGCTTCAGGGAAGGAGAAAAACTGTTTTTT	CASSFREGEKLFF
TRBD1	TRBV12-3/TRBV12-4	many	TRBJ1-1	TGTGCCAGCAGTCCAGACCCTCAGGGGGCTGGCACTGAAGCTTTCTTT	CASSPDPQGAGTEAFF
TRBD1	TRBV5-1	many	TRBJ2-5	TGCGCCAGCAGCATTCAGGGGGCGAAGGAGACCCAGTACTTC	CASSIQGAKETQYF
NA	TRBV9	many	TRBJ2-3	TGTGCCAGCAGTCCGGGGACAGATACGCAGTATTTT	CASSPGTDTQYF
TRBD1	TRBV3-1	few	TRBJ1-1	TGTGCCAGCAGCCAAGAAGGGACAGGGGGCGTCTGGAACACTGAAGCTTTCTTT	CASSQEGTGGVWNTEAFF
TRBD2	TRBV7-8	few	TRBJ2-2	TGTGCCAGCAGCCCAGCGGGGGGGTCGAGGACCGGGGAGCTGTTTTTT	CASSPAGGSRTGELFF
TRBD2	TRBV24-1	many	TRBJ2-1	TGTGCCACCAGTGATGAGACTAGCGGGAGGGCCTTGGATGAGCAGTTCTTC	CATSDETSGRALDEQFF
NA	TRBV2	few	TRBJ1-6	TGTGCCAGCAGTGTTGGGACGGAGAATTCACCCCTCCACTTT	CASSVGTENSPLHF
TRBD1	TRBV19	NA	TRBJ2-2	TGTGCCAGCGATTTAGGGGGCAGCACCGGGGAGCTGTTTTTT	CASDLGGSTGELFF
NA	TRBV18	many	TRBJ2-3	TGTGCCAGCTCACGGGGGAGTTACACAGATACGCAGTATTTT	CASSRGSYTDTQYF
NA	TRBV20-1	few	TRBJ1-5	TGCAGTGCTATCCGGGACCAGCCCAATCAGCCCCAGCATTTT	CSAIRDQPNQPQHF
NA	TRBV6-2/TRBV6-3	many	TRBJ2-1	TGTGCCAGCAGTTACCCCCATATGGCGGGGTCCTACAATGAGCAGTTCTTC	CASSYPHMAGSYNEQFF
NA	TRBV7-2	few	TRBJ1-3	TGTGCCAGCAGCTTAACAGCGAGCTCTGGAAACACCATATATTTT	CASSLTASSGNTIYF
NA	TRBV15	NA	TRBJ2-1	TGTGCCACCAGCAGGGACTCCACCCTGCGGTTCTTC	CATSRDSTLRFF
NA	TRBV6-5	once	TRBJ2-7	TGTGCCAGCAGTTACACCTCGGGGGCTTCCTACGAGCAGTACTTC	CASSYTSGASYEQYF
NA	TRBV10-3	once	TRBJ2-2	TGTGCCACCGAAGGTCGCAGGGGGGGGCCCGGGGAGCTGTTTTTT	CATEGRRGGPGELFF
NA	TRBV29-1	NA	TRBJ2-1	TGCAGCGTTGTAGGGGGGAGCACCTACAATGAGCAGTTCTTC	CSVVGGSTYNEQFF
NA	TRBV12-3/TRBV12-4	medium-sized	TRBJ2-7	TGTGCCAGCAGTCCTTCACGCAGGGCTATATACGAGCAGTACTTC	CASSPSRRAIYEQYF
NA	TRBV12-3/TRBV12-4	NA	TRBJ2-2	TGTGCCAGCAGCCTTGACTGGACGGCCGGGGAGCTGTTTTTT	CASSLDWTAGELFF
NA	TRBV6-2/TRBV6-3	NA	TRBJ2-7	TGTGCCAGCAGCGGTGGCACTGAGCAGTACTTC	CASSGGTEQYF
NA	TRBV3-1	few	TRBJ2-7	TGTGCCAGCAGCCAAGGGACATTGAGGGCCTCCTACGAGCAGTACTTC	CASSQGTLRASYEQYF
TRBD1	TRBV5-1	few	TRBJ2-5	TGCGCCAGCAGCCCAGGGTACAGGGGGCGCCTGTTAGAGACCCAGTACTTC	CASSPGYRGRLLETQYF
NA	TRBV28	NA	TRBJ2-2	TGTGCCAGCATCTTGGGTGGGGGTTTGACCGGGGAGCTGTTTTTT	CASILGGGLTGELFF
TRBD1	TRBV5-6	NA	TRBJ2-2	TGTGCCAGCAACATAAAGACAGGGAGGAACACCGGGGAGCTGTTTTTT	CASNIKTGRNTGELFF
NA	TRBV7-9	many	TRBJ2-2	TGTGCCAGCACTCCCCGGAGCGGAGACACCGGGGAGCTGTTTTTT	CASTPRSGDTGELFF
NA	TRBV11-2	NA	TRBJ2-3	TGTGCCAGCGCCGGGGGCACAGATACGCAGTATTTT	CASAGGTDTQYF
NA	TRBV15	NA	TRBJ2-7	TGTGCCACCAGCCGGGGAATTACCTACGAGCAGTACTTC	CATSRGITYEQYF
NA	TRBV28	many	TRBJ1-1	TGTGCCAGCAGTTTGTTGGGCACTGAAGCTTTCTTT	CASSLLGTEAFF
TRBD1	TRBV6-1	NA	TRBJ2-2	TGTGCCAGCAGTCGGGGACAGGGTGGATTCGGGGAGCTGTTTTTT	CASSRGQGGFGELFF
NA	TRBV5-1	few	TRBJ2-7	TGCGCCAGCAGCTTGGGCGGGACTGGGGACTACGAGCAGTACTTC	CASSLGGTGDYEQYF
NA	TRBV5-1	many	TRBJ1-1	TGCGCCAGCAGCTTGGCGCAGGGATGGAACACTGAAGCTTTCTTT	CASSLAQGWNTEAFF
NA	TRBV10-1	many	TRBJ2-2	TGCGCCAGCAGCGACTATGGGGTTGGCACCGGGGAGCTGTTTTTT	CASSDYGVGTGELFF
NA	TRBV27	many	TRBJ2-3	TGTGCCAGCAGTTTCGTTGGAGTTACTAGCACAGATACGCAGTATTTT	CASSFVGVTSTDTQYF
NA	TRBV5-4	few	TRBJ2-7	TGTGCCAGCAGCCGTGGTGGGTCAGGGTCGATCTACGAGCAGTACTTC	CASSRGGSGSIYEQYF
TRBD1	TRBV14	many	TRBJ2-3	TGTGCCAGCAGCCGACAGGGATTTGGCACAGATACGCAGTATTTT	CASSRQGFGTDTQYF
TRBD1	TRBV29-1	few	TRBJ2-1	TGCAGCGCCCAGGTCGGGACAGGGACCTACAATGAGCAGTTCTTC	CSAQVGTGTYNEQFF
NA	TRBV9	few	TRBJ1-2	TGTGCCAGCAGCGAGGGAATGGTGGGGGGCTACACCTTC	CASSEGMVGGYTF
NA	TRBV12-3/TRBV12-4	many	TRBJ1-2	TGTGCCAGCAGTTCTGGCAGGGCCCGCTATGGCTACACCTTC	CASSSGRARYGYTF
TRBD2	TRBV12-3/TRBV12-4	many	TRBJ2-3	TGTGCCAGCAGTTTGGCGGGAGAGACAGATACGCAGTATTTT	CASSLAGETDTQYF
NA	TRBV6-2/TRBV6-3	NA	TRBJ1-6	TGTGCCAGCAGATACGCGAGAGCACCCCTCCACTTT	CASRYARAPLHF
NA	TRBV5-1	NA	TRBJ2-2	TGCGCCAGCAGGCCCCGAACGGGTGCCGAGGAGCTGTTTTTT	CASRPRTGAEELFF
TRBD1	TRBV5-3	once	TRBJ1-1	TGTGCCAGAAGCTCTGGACAGGGTAAAATGAACACTGAAGCTTTCTTT	CARSSGQGKMNTEAFF
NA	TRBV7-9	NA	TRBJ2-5	TGTGCCAGCAGCTTCGGCCTAGCCGGGGAGACCCAGTACTTC	CASSFGLAGETQYF
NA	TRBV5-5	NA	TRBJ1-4	TGTGCCAGCAGCTTGGGAACAGGAGGTTTTGCAACTAATGAAAAACTGTTTTTT	CASSLGTGGFATNEKLFF
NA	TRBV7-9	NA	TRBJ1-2	TGTGCCAGCAGCTCTACACAGCCCTCCTATGGCTACACCTTC	CASSSTQPSYGYTF